The T cell receptor beta chain described here comes from a study of OX40 agonist ivuxolimab in advanced cancers. The overall study: A history of anti-PD-1, anti-PD-L1 or anti-CTLA-4 therapy was acceptable, and approximately 39% had some.

Libraries were prepared by immunoSEQ multiplex PCR; TCRdb keeps only in-frame clonotypes and omits some of them. The table has over 150,000 clones, 85% to 95% seen once. The table lists this clone with a count of one. From germline, CDR1 is LNHDA and CDR2 SQIVND (reference sequence). Trimming left V 7 bases short and J 7 bases short, with 10 bases between. There are 11 residues in the CDR3. The chain carries TRBV19 and TRBJ1-1; no reliable D call. The material was CD4+ or CD8+ T cells sorted from blood, obtained in a trial of the OX40 agonist ivuxolimab. The TCR originated in an adult with an advanced solid tumor such as melanoma, head and neck, liver or kidney cancer. CDR3 residues: CASTRPGEAFF. Here the CDR3 DNA reads TGTGCCAGTACCCGTCCAGGTGAAGCTTTCTTT.